The rows below give T cell receptor beta chains drawn from one sample of a study of T-cell memory formation after mild COVID-19. In TCRdb, the 5' RACE reads were re-called with MiXCR into one record per CDR3 protein. The repertoire includes fewer than 30,000 distinct CDR3 sequences, 10% to 15% of them detected once, and roughly 15% sits in the top ten. Sequenced input: PBMCs or a T cell subset sorted from them (not recorded which). The receptors come from an adult woman who had mild COVID-19 (a few samples of this study predate the infection). Cell type and time point are not known. The CDR3 runs from the conserved cysteine through the conserved F or W. D genes are given only for firm matches. Size is omitted from some rows. Given values are once, few, many or a class for expanded clones.

TGTGCCAGCAGCTTAACTAGCGGGAGTGGTGGGGATACGCAGTATTTT,CASSLTSGSGGDTQYF,many,TRBV7-2,TRBD2,TRBJ2-3
TGTGCCAGCAGTTTGACGGCGGGAGACTACAATGAGCAGTTCTTC,CASSLTAGDYNEQFF,many,TRBV12-3/TRBV12-4,TRBD2,TRBJ2-1
TGCAGTGCTAAAAAAGGAGACAGGGGGAACATTCAGTACTTC,CSAKKGDRGNIQYF,many,TRBV20-1,TRBD1,TRBJ2-4
TGTGCCTGGAGTGTAGGGTATCTTGGGAACACAGATACGCAGTATTTT,CAWSVGYLGNTDTQYF,many,TRBV30,NA,TRBJ2-3
TGTGCCAGCAGCTTCGAAAGGACAATCTACGAGCAGTACTTC,CASSFERTIYEQYF,many,TRBV5-5,NA,TRBJ2-7
TGTGCCAGCAGCTTAGGTCGAGGGGGCTACGGCAATCAGCCCCAGCATTTT,CASSLGRGGYGNQPQHF,many,TRBV7-9,TRBD1,TRBJ1-5
TGCAGTGCAAACAATGGGGCGGCTAGAGGTAGCAATCAGCCCCAGCATTTT,CSANNGAARGSNQPQHF,many,TRBV20-1,NA,TRBJ1-5
TGCGCCAGCAGCTTGAGTGCTAGCGGGAGGAGGGGTGAGCAGTTCTTC,CASSLSASGRRGEQFF,many,TRBV5-1,TRBD2,TRBJ2-1
TGTGCCAGCAGTGCTGACAGGGGGCTGCAAGAGACCCAGTACTTC,CASSADRGLQETQYF,many,TRBV2,TRBD1,TRBJ2-5
TGCGCCAGCAGCCGTCAACAGGGGGCAGAGGGCTACAATGAGCAGTTCTTC,CASSRQQGAEGYNEQFF,many,TRBV4-1,TRBD1,TRBJ2-1
TGTGCCAGTAGTATGGGACAGCTAATGTGGCCCCAGCATTTT,CASSMGQLMWPQHF,many,TRBV19,TRBD1,TRBJ1-5
TGTGCCAGCAGCTTACTGACGGACGACTACGAGCAGTACTTC,CASSLLTDDYEQYF,many,TRBV11-2,NA,TRBJ2-7
TGTGCCAGCAGTTACTCGATTGGCGGGGAGGGATTAAATGAGCAGTTCTTC,CASSYSIGGEGLNEQFF,many,TRBV6-5,TRBD2,TRBJ2-1
TGTGCCAGCAGTGAAAGACCGGGGGAGAACACTGAAGCTTTCTTT,CASSERPGENTEAFF,many,TRBV6-4,NA,TRBJ1-1
TGTGCCTGGAGGGATTTGAGACTGCAGTATTTT,CAWRDLRLQYF,many,TRBV30,NA,TRBJ2-3
TGCAGTCCTGAAGCGGGGGTGGTTACTGAGCAGTTCTTC,CSPEAGVVTEQFF,NA,TRBV20-1,TRBD2,TRBJ2-1
TGTGCCAGCAGTTTATTGGATAATTCACCCCTCCACTTT,CASSLLDNSPLHF,many,TRBV27,NA,TRBJ1-6
TGCGCCAGCAGCGCACTAGGGGCGAGCACAGATACGCAGTATTTT,CASSALGASTDTQYF,many,TRBV5-1,NA,TRBJ2-3
TGTGCCAGCCACCGGGACAGTTGGTCCTATGGCTACACCTTC,CASHRDSWSYGYTF,many,TRBV7-3,TRBD1,TRBJ1-2
TGTGCCAGCAGCCGGCGGTCGAACACTGAAGCTTTCTTT,CASSRRSNTEAFF,many,TRBV11-2,NA,TRBJ1-1
TGTGCCAGCAGTGGGGGGGCTGGGACAGATACGCAGTATTTT,CASSGGAGTDTQYF,many,TRBV6-1,NA,TRBJ2-3
TGTGCCAGCAGTTTGGGGGGGAGGCGGACCCGAGGGCCCCTCCACTTT,CASSLGGRRTRGPLHF,few,TRBV27,NA,TRBJ1-6
TGTGCCAGCAGTGCTTTAGGAGGGAACACCGGGGAGCTGTTTTTT,CASSALGGNTGELFF,few,TRBV25-1,NA,TRBJ2-2
TGCAGTGCTAGCCCTCCGGGACCTTCTAACTATGGCTACACCTTC,CSASPPGPSNYGYTF,NA,TRBV20-1,NA,TRBJ1-2